These 4 T cell receptor beta chains share one sample of origin, sequenced in a study of blood T cells in healthy people across ages. A sample-barcoded 5' primer and a J-beta primer mix were used in a second PCR of about 7 to 12 cycles. TCRdb ran MiXCR on the 5' RACE reads and lists one entry per CDR3 protein. The sample contains 700,000 to 900,000 distinct CDR3 sequences, about 55% of which appear only once. Sample: blood. These receptors all come from an elderly man in good health.

The V and J genes are TRBV29-1 and TRBJ2-5, with D perhaps matching TRBD1 (5 bases). V lost 7 bases and J 7 bases, leaving 13 bases between the germline ends. Germline CDR1 SQVTM, CDR2 ANQGSEA. The CDR3 length is 11 residues. The CDR3 loop reads CSGAGPATQYF. CDR3 coding DNA: TGCAGCGGGGCAGGGCCGGCGACCCAGTACTTC.

J is TRBJ2-7 and V is TRBV28; 7 bases agree with TRBD1. The CDR3 is 14 amino acids. Germline V gives CDR1 MDHEN, CDR2 SYDVKM. Germline trimming cut 3 bases from V and 2 bases from J; bases unmatched to any gene: 4. Here the CDR3 DNA reads TGTGCCAGCAGTTTGACAGGGTCCACCTACGAGCAGTACTTC. It translates to CASSLTGSTYEQYF.

About this clonotype itself: A clone one base away is much larger, so this may be a read error. The chain links TRBV28 to TRBJ2-6; D gene unclear. The CDR3 length is 13 residues. The germline gives CDR1 MDHEN, CDR2 SYDVKM. As DNA, the CDR3 is TGTACCAGCAGCCGCTCTGGGGCCAACGTCCTGACTTTC. As protein: CTSSRSGANVLTF.

This clonotype has more than one count but fewer than ten. The chain joins TRBV5-1 to TRBJ2-1; 9 nucleotides agree with TRBD1. This CDR3 contains 16 residues. V was clipped by 0 bases and J by 4 bases; unmatched bases: 5. Germline CDR1 and CDR2: SGHRS and YFSETQ. CDR3 sequence: CASSLAPTGGYNEQFF. Here the CDR3 DNA reads TGCGCCAGCAGCTTGGCCCCGACAGGGGGGTACAATGAGCAGTTCTTC.